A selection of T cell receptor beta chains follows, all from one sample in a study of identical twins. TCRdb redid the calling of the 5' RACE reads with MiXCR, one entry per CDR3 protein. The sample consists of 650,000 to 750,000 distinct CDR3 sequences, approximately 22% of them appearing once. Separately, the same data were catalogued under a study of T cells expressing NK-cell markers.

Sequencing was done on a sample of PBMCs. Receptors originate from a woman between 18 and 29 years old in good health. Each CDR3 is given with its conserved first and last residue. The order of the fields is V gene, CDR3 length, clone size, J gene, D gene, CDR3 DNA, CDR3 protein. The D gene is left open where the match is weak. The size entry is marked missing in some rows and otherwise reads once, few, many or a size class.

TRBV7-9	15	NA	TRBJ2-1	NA	TGTGCCAGCAGCTTAGGAGGCGGGACACACAATGAGCAGTTCTTC	CASSLGGGTHNEQFF
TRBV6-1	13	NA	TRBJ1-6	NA	TGTGCCAGGCCCCTCCTCTATAATTCACCCCTCCACTTT	CARPLLYNSPLHF
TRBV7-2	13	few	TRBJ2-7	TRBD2	TGTGCCAGCAGCTTAACTAGCGGGGGGTCCGGCTACTTC	CASSLTSGGSGYF
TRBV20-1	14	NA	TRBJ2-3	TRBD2	TGCAGTGCCCACCAGCGGGAAAGCACAGATACGCAGTATTTT	CSAHQRESTDTQYF
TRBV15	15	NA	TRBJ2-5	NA	TGTGCCACCAGCAGAGATATCGGGGGTGAGGAGACCCAGTACTTC	CATSRDIGGEETQYF
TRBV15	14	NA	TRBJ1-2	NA	TGTGCCACCAGCAGAGATCAGGGGAACTATGGCTACACCTTC	CATSRDQGNYGYTF
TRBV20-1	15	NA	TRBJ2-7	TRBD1	TGCAGTGCTAGCGAGTTGGGCAGGGGGCCGGGGGAGCAGTACTTC	CSASELGRGPGEQYF
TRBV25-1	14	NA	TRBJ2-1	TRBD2	TGTGCCAGCACTTGGGGTAGCGGGAGCGGAGGGCAGTTCTTC	CASTWGSGSGGQFF
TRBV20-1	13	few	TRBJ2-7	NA	TGCAGTGCTAGTTCAGCGGGTCTCTACGAGCAGTACTTC	CSASSAGLYEQYF
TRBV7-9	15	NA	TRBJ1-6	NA	TGTGCCAGCAGCCAAATCACGGGGGGATACTCACCCCTCCACTTT	CASSQITGGYSPLHF
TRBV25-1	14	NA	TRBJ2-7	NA	TGTGCCAGCAGAGCCCAGGGGACGACGAACGAGCAGTACTTC	CASRAQGTTNEQYF
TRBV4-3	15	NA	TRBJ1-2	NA	TGCGCCAGCAGCCAAGAACGGGGTATCAGCTATGGCTACACCTTC	CASSQERGISYGYTF
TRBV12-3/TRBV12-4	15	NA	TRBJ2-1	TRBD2	TGTGCCAGCATCCCGAGCGGGAGCTCCTACAATGAGCAGTTCTTC	CASIPSGSSYNEQFF
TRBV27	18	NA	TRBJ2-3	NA	TGTGCCAGCAGTTTAGGTTTGCCCTCGGGGGCCGTAACAGATACGCAGTATTTT	CASSLGLPSGAVTDTQYF
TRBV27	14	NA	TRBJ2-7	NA	TGTGCCAGCAGTTCTCGGTCCAACTCCTACGAGCAGTACTTC	CASSSRSNSYEQYF
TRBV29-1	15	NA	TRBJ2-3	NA	TGCAGCGTTGAAGGGCCCCTTCTACCCACAGATACGCAGTATTTT	CSVEGPLLPTDTQYF
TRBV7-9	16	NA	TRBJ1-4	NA	TGTGCCAGCAGTCAAAGCCGGGGCGTAAGCGGGGAAAAACTGTTTTTT	CASSQSRGVSGEKLFF
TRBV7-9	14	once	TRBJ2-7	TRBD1	TGTGCCAGCAGCCCTCACAGGGGAGCCTACGAGCAGTACTTC	CASSPHRGAYEQYF
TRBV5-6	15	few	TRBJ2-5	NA	TGTGCCAGCAGCTTTGGAGGGGGCTTGGGAGAGACCCAGTACTTC	CASSFGGGLGETQYF
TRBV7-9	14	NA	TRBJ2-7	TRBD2	TGTGCCAGCAGCTTAGAGGCGGGAGTATCCGAGCAGTACTTC	CASSLEAGVSEQYF
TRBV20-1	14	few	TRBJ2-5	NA	TGCAGTGCTAGACGGGCCGACGACCCGAAGACCCAGTACTTC	CSARRADDPKTQYF
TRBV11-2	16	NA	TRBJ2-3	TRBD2	TGTGCCAGCAGCTCACTTACTAGCGGTTACACAGATACGCAGTATTTT	CASSSLTSGYTDTQYF
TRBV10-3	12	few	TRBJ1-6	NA	TGTGCCATCAGTGTATTGGGTTCACCCCTCCACTTT	CAISVLGSPLHF
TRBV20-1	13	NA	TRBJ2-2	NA	TGCAGTGCCGAGTCACTAGTCACCGGGGAGCTGTTTTTT	CSAESLVTGELFF
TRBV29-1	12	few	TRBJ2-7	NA	TGCAGCGTTGAAGATCACGGCTACGAGCAGTACTTC	CSVEDHGYEQYF
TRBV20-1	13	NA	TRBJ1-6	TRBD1	TGCAGTGCTAACAGGGGTGACAATTCACCCCTCCACTTT	CSANRGDNSPLHF
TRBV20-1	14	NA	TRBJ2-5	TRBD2	TGCAGTGCTAGAGATCCTAGCGGGCAAGAGACCCAGTACTTC	CSARDPSGQETQYF
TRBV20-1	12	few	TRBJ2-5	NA	TGCAGTGCTAGAGATGGCAGAAGGGCCCAGTACTTC	CSARDGRRAQYF
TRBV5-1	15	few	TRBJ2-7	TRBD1	TGCGCCAGCCGACCCTACGACAGGGGCGGATACGAGCAGTACTTC	CASRPYDRGGYEQYF
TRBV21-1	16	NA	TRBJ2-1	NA	TGTGCCAGCAGCATCCCCGGGACTGGGGCTGTAGATGAGCAGTTCTTC	CASSIPGTGAVDEQFF
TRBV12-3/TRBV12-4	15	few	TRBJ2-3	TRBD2	TGTGCCAGCAGTTTGCTTGCTAGCGGGAGCTATACGCAGTATTTT	CASSLLASGSYTQYF
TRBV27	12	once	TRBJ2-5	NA	TGTGCCAGCAGGCAACGCCAAGAGACCCAGTACTTC	CASRQRQETQYF
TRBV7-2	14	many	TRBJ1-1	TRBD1	TGTGCCAGCAGCCGGGACAGGGCGAACACTGAAGCTTTCTTT	CASSRDRANTEAFF
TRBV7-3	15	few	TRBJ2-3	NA	TGTGCCAGCAGCTTATTCGGGGGAACCACAGATACGCAGTATTTT	CASSLFGGTTDTQYF
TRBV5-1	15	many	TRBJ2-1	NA	TGCGCCAGCAGCTTGGAGTCCCCCAACTACAATGAGCAGTTCTTC	CASSLESPNYNEQFF